These 28 T cell receptor beta chains came from one sample sequenced in a study of T cell responses to AZD1222 COVID-19 vaccine. Only in-frame clones appear in the TCRdb table, and some are missing; sequencing was by immunoSEQ multiplex PCR. The sample holds 100,000 or so clones; about 87% are singletons and the top ten take about 1.8%. The sequences come from peripheral blood, collected on day 0 of AZD1222 vaccination. These TCRs come from an adult in good health.

This chain links TRBV15 with TRBJ2-3; D gene unclear. CDR3 length: 14 residues. The germline V and J ends were trimmed by 0 bases and 3 bases, with 7 bases remaining between them. Germline loops: CDR1 LNHNV, CDR2 YYDKDF (reference sequence). The CDR3 sequence is CATSRDGRTDTQYF. In DNA, the CDR3 is TGTGCCACCAGCAGAGATGGCCGTACAGATACGCAGTATTTT. The variable domain in full, completed from reference TRBV15 and TRBJ2-3, reads DAMVIQNPRYQVTQFGKPVTLSCSQTLNHNVMYWYQQKSSQAPKLLFHYYDKDFNNEADTPDNFQSRRPNTSFCFLDIRSPGLGDTAMYLCATSRDGRTDTQYFGPGTRLTVL.

The rearrangement links TRBV18 to TRBJ2-2; D is perhaps TRBD1 (5 bases). There are 15 residues in the CDR3. Trimming stripped 3 bases from V and 8 bases from J, with 16 bases between. Per germline, CDR1 KGHSH and CDR2 LQKENI. The CDR3 DNA is TGTGCCAGCTCACCCTCAACAGGCTATTCTGGGGAGCTGTTTTTT. This encodes CASSPSTGYSGELFF.

The chain couples TRBV7-9 to TRBJ2-5; 8 bases are a match to TRBD1. CDR1 is SEHNR, CDR2 FQNEAQ, per germline (reference sequence). This CDR3 contains 14 residues. V trimming: 4 bases; J trimming: 0 bases; junction bases outside the gene matches: 1. The CDR3 spells CASSWGQDQETQYF. The CDR3 DNA is TGTGCCAGCAGCTGGGGACAGGACCAAGAGACCCAGTACTTC.

The chain joins TRBV7-6 to TRBJ2-1; no clear D. V was cut by 5 bases and J by 8 bases, with 7 bases left in between. The CDR3 is made up of 11 amino acids. From germline, CDR1 is SGHVS and CDR2 FNYEAQ. CDR3 nucleotide sequence: TGTGCCAGCAGCATCTATTATGAGCAGTTCTTC. This codes for CASSIYYEQFF.

This clone was observed a handful of times. This rearrangement joins TRBV11-2 to TRBJ1-6, with D maybe TRBD1 (5 bases). From germline, CDR1 is SGHAT and CDR2 FQNNGV. The CDR3 totals 18 residues. The V end was cut by 0 bases, the J end by 4 bases, with 16 bases between. The chain's CDR3 is CASSLDYPGLGYNSPLHF. The CDR3 DNA sequence: TGTGCCAGCAGCTTAGATTATCCAGGGCTGGGTTATAATTCACCCCTCCACTTT. Full variable domain (missing parts from reference TRBV11-2 and TRBJ1-6): EAGVAQSPRYKIIEKRQSVAFWCNPISGHATLYWYQQILGQGPKLLIQFQNNGVVDDSQLPKDRFSAERLKGVDSTLKIQPAKLEDSAVYLCASSLDYPGLGYNSPLHFGNGTRLTVT.

This chain joins TRBV7-2 and TRBJ1-5; 8 bases map to TRBD1. The CDR3 runs to 15 residues. From germline, CDR1 is SGHTA and CDR2 FQGNSA. Trimming removed 5 bases from V and 1 base from J; junction bases left unmatched: 4. The CDR3 DNA is TGTGCCAGCAGCACCCGGACAGGGAGCAATCAGCCCCAGCATTTT. Translation gives CASSTRTGSNQPQHF.

This clone appeared once. CDR3 DNA: TGCAGCGTTGGCGGAGACAATCAGCCCCAGCATTTT. It encodes CSVGGDNQPQHF. The rearrangement uses TRBV29-1 and TRBJ1-5; D unresolved. The germline CDR1 and CDR2 sequences are SQVTM and ANQGSEA. V shed 4 bases and J shed 3 bases, with 7 bases lying between them. The CDR3 extends over 12 amino acids.

J is TRBJ1-1 and V is TRBV6-2 or TRBV6-3; D is perhaps TRBD1 (5 bases). The CDR3 covers 15 residues. Germline lookup yields CDR1 MNHEY and CDR2 SVGEGT. Deletions cut 2 bases from V and 1 base from J, with 11 bases between. The CDR3 sequence is CASSYAGRGNTEAFF. CDR3 in DNA: TGTGCCAGCAGTTACGCAGGGAGGGGGAACACTGAAGCTTTCTTT.

The V call is TRBV3-1 (or the pseudogene TRBV3-2), the J call TRBJ2-1; possibly TRBD2 for D (8 bases). Germline assignment: CDR1 LGHDT and CDR2 YNNKEL (reference sequence). CDR3 length: 13 residues. Deletions cut 4 bases from V and 14 bases from J, with 18 bases between. This CDR3 is CASSPREGAFEFF. CDR3 in DNA: TGTGCCAGCAGCCCACGGGAGGGGGCGTTCGAGTTCTTC.

V gene TRBV4-3 combines with J gene TRBJ2-5, with unresolved D. Germline CDR1 reads LGHNA; CDR2 reads YSLEER. The CDR3 length is 13 residues. Trimming shortened V by 0 bases and J by 1 base, and 3 bases separated the two germline ends. The CDR3 DNA is TGCGCCAGCAGCCAAGATCCCCAAGAGACCCAGTACTTC. This gives the protein CASSQDPQETQYF.

This clone was found once. The V gene is TRBV4-1, the J gene TRBJ2-2; TRBD2 aligns across 7 bases. This CDR3 is built from 17 residues. Germline CDR1 reads MGHRA; CDR2 reads YSYEKL. V shed 1 base, J shed 4 bases, and the junction held 9 bases outside the gene matches. CDR3 amino acids: CASSQGLGTKPTGELFF. As DNA, the CDR3 is TGCGCCAGCAGCCAAGGTTTGGGGACTAAGCCCACCGGGGAGCTGTTTTTT.

The chain joins TRBV12-5 to TRBJ2-5; the D call may be TRBD1 or TRBD2 (5 bases each). CDR1 and CDR2 from the germline V gene are LGHNT and FRNRAP. The V gene lost 6 bases and the J gene lost 4 bases, with 15 bases spanning the gap. The CDR3 is 14 amino acids. CDR3 in amino acids: CASGQGESRETQYF. The CDR3 region has the DNA TGTGCTAGTGGCCAGGGAGAGTCGCGAGAGACCCAGTACTTC. Looking up the rest from reference TRBV12-5 and TRBJ2-5 gives the full variable domain: DARVTQTPRHKVTEMGQEVTMRCQPILGHNTVFWYRQTMMQGLELLAYFRNRAPLDDSGMPKDRFSAEMPDATLATLKIQPSEPRDSAVYFCASGQGESRETQYFGPGTRLLVL.

The chain is built from TRBV7-2 and TRBJ1-4; 7 bases agree with TRBD1. CDR1 is SGHTA, CDR2 FQGNSA, per germline. V trimming: 1 base; J trimming: 9 bases; junction bases outside the gene matches: 5. The CDR3 totals 14 residues. For the CDR3, the DNA is TGTGCCAGCAGCTTAGGAGGGGGCAGTAAAAAACTGTTTTTT. It specifies CASSLGGGSKKLFF.

The chain couples TRBV4-1 to TRBJ2-1; D gene uncertain. V was clipped by 1 base and J by 4 bases, with 5 bases between them. In germline, CDR1 is MGHRA, CDR2 YSYEKL. The CDR3 totals 13 residues. CDR3 protein: CASSQAGYNEQFF. In DNA form, the CDR3 reads TGCGCCAGCAGCCAAGCTGGGTACAATGAGCAGTTCTTC.

The CDR3: CASSPGGNTEAFF. CDR3 in DNA: TGTGCCAGCAGCCCGGGGGGGAACACTGAAGCTTTCTTT. J is TRBJ1-1 and V is TRBV9, with D perhaps matching TRBD1 (5 bases). The V and J ends lost 4 bases and 1 base respectively, with 8 bases between them. In germline, CDR1 is SGDLS, CDR2 YYNGEE. The CDR3 has 13 amino acids.

The chain combines TRBV19 with TRBJ1-5; maybe TRBD1 (5 bases). CDR1 and CDR2 from the germline V gene are LNHDA and SQIVND (reference sequence). CDR3 size: 14 residues. V was shortened by 9 bases and J by 1 base, with 13 bases between the two germline ends. The CDR3: CARQGFFSNQPQHF. In DNA, the CDR3 is TGTGCCAGGCAGGGCTTTTTCAGCAATCAGCCCCAGCATTTT.

V and J are TRBV6-2 or TRBV6-3 and TRBJ2-5; TRBD2 matches at 7 bases. Germline V CDR1 and CDR2: MNHEY, SVGEGT. This CDR3 region has 15 residues. V shed 2 bases and J 0 bases; nucleotides not matched to a gene: 3. The CDR3 protein is CASSYRGDYQETQYF. CDR3 nucleotides: TGTGCCAGCAGTTACCGGGGGGACTACCAAGAGACCCAGTACTTC.

This clone has a handful of counts. The V gene is TRBV10-3, the J gene TRBJ2-1, with 10 nucleotides matching TRBD2. The junction had 16 bases not matched to a gene; V was cut back by 7 bases and J by 4 bases. CDR1 and CDR2 (germline): ENHRY, SYGVKD. The CDR3 totals 18 residues. The CDR3 sequence is CAINSPGLAGAGYNEQFF. In DNA form, the CDR3 reads TGTGCCATCAATTCGCCAGGTCTAGCGGGAGCCGGATACAATGAGCAGTTCTTC.

For the CDR3, the DNA is TGTGCCAGCAGTCCCGGCGTGAGGACCTTAATCCAATACAATCAGCCCCAGCATTTT. Encoded protein: CASSPGVRTLIQYNQPQHF. The genes are TRBV6-6 and TRBJ1-5; D ambiguous. V shed 5 bases and J shed 3 bases, with 26 bases lying between them. The CDR3 contains 19 residues. The germline gives CDR1 MNHNY, CDR2 SVGAGI (reference sequence).

The chain uses TRBV21-1 and TRBJ1-1; the table's D gene call, TRBD1, was not cross checked with the DNA. TRBV21-1 is a pseudogene locus. The CDR3 runs to 18 residues. The CDR3 loop is CASSKPSGQGAENTEAFF. CDR3 bases: TGTGCCAGCAGCAAACCTTCGGGACAGGGCGCCGAGAACACTGAAGCTTTCTTT.

The CDR3 spells CASSSDRSYEQYF. The DNA of the CDR3 is TGTGCCAGCAGCTCGGACAGGTCCTACGAGCAGTACTTC. The chain couples TRBV7-2 to TRBJ2-7, with 7 bases aligning to TRBD1. Germline-derived CDR1 and CDR2 are SGHTA and FQGNSA. The CDR3 contains 13 residues. Trimming at V came to 4 bases and at J to 1 base, leaving 1 base not matched to a gene.

The chain carries TRBV29-1 and TRBJ2-7; 7 bases are a match to TRBD1. Per the germline V gene, CDR1 is SQVTM and CDR2 is ANQGSEA. The CDR3 has 14 amino acids. The V and J ends lost 1 base and 0 bases, in that order; junction bases with no gene match: 3. The CDR3 DNA reads TGCAGCGTTGAAGCATCAGGGGGCTCCTACGAGCAGTACTTC. Encoded protein: CSVEASGGSYEQYF.

The V gene is TRBV15, the J gene TRBJ1-3; D unclear. The V end was cut by 3 bases, the J end by 0 bases, with 12 bases between. CDR1 is LNHNV and CDR2 is YYDKDF in the germline V gene (reference sequence). This CDR3 comprises 16 residues. CDR3 region: CATSRRTANSGNTIYF. The CDR3 nucleotides are TGTGCCACCAGCAGGCGAACAGCGAACTCTGGAAACACCATATATTTT.

V is TRBV6-5 and J is TRBJ1-5; no firm D call. The CDR3 has 16 residues. V was cut by 0 bases and J by 6 bases, with 15 bases left in between. CDR1 and CDR2 (germline): MNHEY, SVGAGI. Here the CDR3 reads CASSYSSVPLGQPQHF. DNA of the CDR3: TGTGCCAGCAGTTACTCATCGGTCCCGTTGGGTCAGCCCCAGCATTTT.

This chain links TRBV9 with TRBJ1-2, with 8 bases identical to TRBD1. The ends lost 2 bases at V and 9 bases at J; junction bases unmatched: 6. Germline CDR1 SGDLS, CDR2 YYNGEE. The CDR3 extends over 13 amino acids. DNA of the CDR3: TGTGCCAGCAGCGTTACAGGGGGAAGGAGCTACACCTTC. As protein: CASSVTGGRSYTF.

The chain uses TRBV30 and TRBJ2-5, with D perhaps TRBD2 (6 bases). Deletions cut 0 bases from V and 2 bases from J, with 13 bases between. Looked up from germline, CDR1 is GTSNPN and CDR2 is SVGIG (reference sequence). CDR3 size: 15 residues. The DNA of the CDR3 is TGTGCCTGGAGTGTCGGACTAACCCCTCAAGAGACCCAGTACTTC. This gives the protein CAWSVGLTPQETQYF.

The J gene is TRBJ2-1, the V gene TRBV28, with 9 bases identical to TRBD2. The CDR3 has 16 residues. CDR1 is MDHEN, CDR2 SYDVKM, per germline. V trimming: 6 bases; J trimming: 5 bases; junction bases outside the gene matches: 11. CDR3 protein: CASSLRGSGSNNEQFF. For the CDR3, the DNA is TGTGCCAGCAGCCTACGGGGTAGCGGGAGTAACAATGAGCAGTTCTTC. Drawing the rest from reference TRBV28 and TRBJ2-1, the complete variable domain is DVKVTQSSRYLVKRTGEKVFLECVQDMDHENMFWYRQDPGLGLRLIYFSYDVKMKEKGDIPEGYSVSREKKERFSLILESASTNQTSMYLCASSLRGSGSNNEQFFGPGTRLTVL.

The DNA of the CDR3 is TGTGCCACCAGCAGAGATCTAGCGGGGGACTACGAGCAGTACTTC. Translating gives CATSRDLAGDYEQYF. The chain carries TRBV15 and TRBJ2-7, with 10 bases identical to TRBD2. The V and J ends lost 0 bases and 3 bases, in that order; junction bases with no gene match: 2. The germline CDR1 and CDR2 sequences are LNHNV and YYDKDF (reference sequence). This CDR3 has 15 residues.